The rows below give T cell receptor beta chains drawn from one sample of a study of cytomegalovirus exposure and HLA in healthy donors. Sequencing used immunoSEQ multiplex PCR; TCRdb keeps in-frame clones, though not all of them. The sample includes 150,000 to 200,000 clones, roughly 87% of them seen just once. Sequencing was carried out using PBMCs. These receptors originate from a woman in her forties or fifties in good health and CMV-seronegative. Both conserved end residues are part of each CDR3. Fields, in order: clone size, CDR3 length, J gene, D gene, V gene, CDR3 protein, CDR3 DNA. The D gene is left open where the match is weak. Size tells how often a clone was seen (once, few, many) or the class of an expanded clone, and some rows leave it out.

abundance: .
len: 15
j_gene: TRBJ2-1
d_gene: TRBD2
v_gene: TRBV11-2
CDR3aa: CASPRAGGLRGEQFF
CDR3nt: TGTGCCAGCCCCCGAGCGGGGGGTTTGAGAGGTGAGCAGTTCTTC

abundance: .
len: 14
j_gene: TRBJ2-5
d_gene: .
v_gene: TRBV5-1
CDR3aa: CASSLAEPGETQYF
CDR3nt: TGCGCCAGCAGCTTGGCGGAACCAGGAGAGACCCAGTACTTC

abundance: .
len: 14
j_gene: TRBJ1-4
d_gene: .
v_gene: TRBV28
CDR3aa: CASRTGGDNEKLFF
CDR3nt: TGTGCCAGCAGGACCGGAGGGGATAATGAAAAACTGTTTTTT

abundance: .
len: 15
j_gene: TRBJ1-1
d_gene: .
v_gene: TRBV5-1
CDR3aa: CASSLGASLNTEAFF
CDR3nt: TGCGCCAGCAGCTTGGGGGCATCCTTGAACACTGAAGCTTTCTTT

abundance: .
len: 15
j_gene: TRBJ1-5
d_gene: .
v_gene: TRBV15
CDR3aa: CATSREGALNQPQHF
CDR3nt: TGTGCCACCAGCAGAGAGGGGGCCCTCAATCAGCCCCAGCATTTT

abundance: .
len: 16
j_gene: TRBJ1-5
d_gene: .
v_gene: TRBV18
CDR3aa: CASSPRQATLNQPQHF
CDR3nt: TGTGCCAGCTCACCAAGGCAGGCAACCCTCAATCAGCCCCAGCATTTT

abundance: .
len: 15
j_gene: TRBJ1-3
d_gene: TRBD1
v_gene: TRBV7-2
CDR3aa: CASSLVGTGENTIYF
CDR3nt: TGTGCCAGCAGCTTAGTAGGGACAGGGGAAAACACCATATATTTT

abundance: few
len: 16
j_gene: TRBJ2-5
d_gene: .
v_gene: TRBV27
CDR3aa: CASSASILGYQETQYF
CDR3nt: TGTGCCAGCAGTGCCTCAATACTAGGATACCAAGAGACCCAGTACTTC

abundance: .
len: 15
j_gene: TRBJ2-7
d_gene: TRBD2
v_gene: TRBV7-2
CDR3aa: CASGGTSGFSYEQYF
CDR3nt: TGTGCCAGCGGGGGGACTAGCGGGTTCTCCTACGAGCAGTACTTC

abundance: .
len: 11
j_gene: TRBJ2-5
d_gene: .
v_gene: TRBV28
CDR3aa: CASSSRSTMYF
CDR3nt: TGTGCCAGCAGTTCCCGGTCGACTATGTACTTC

abundance: .
len: 14
j_gene: TRBJ2-7
d_gene: TRBD1
v_gene: TRBV6-6
CDR3aa: CASSYSSRGLDTYF
CDR3nt: TGTGCCAGCAGTTACTCGAGCAGGGGGCTCGATACGTACTTC

abundance: .
len: 15
j_gene: TRBJ2-5
d_gene: TRBD2
v_gene: TRBV6-6
CDR3aa: CASSYLGTSGETQYF
CDR3nt: TGTGCCAGCAGTTACTTGGGGACTAGCGGAGAGACCCAGTACTTC

abundance: .
len: 15
j_gene: TRBJ2-1
d_gene: TRBD1
v_gene: TRBV6-5
CDR3aa: CASRTGGLSYNEQFF
CDR3nt: TGTGCCAGCAGGACAGGGGGCCTCTCCTACAATGAGCAGTTCTTC

abundance: .
len: 13
j_gene: TRBJ2-7
d_gene: TRBD1
v_gene: TRBV5-1
CDR3aa: CASSWDRGYEQYF
CDR3nt: TGCGCCAGCAGTTGGGACAGGGGCTACGAGCAGTACTTC

abundance: .
len: 11
j_gene: TRBJ1-2
d_gene: .
v_gene: TRBV9
CDR3aa: CASSVGTGNTF
CDR3nt: .

abundance: once
len: 15
j_gene: TRBJ1-5
d_gene: TRBD1
v_gene: TRBV7-2
CDR3aa: CASSLLQGGYQPQHF
CDR3nt: TGTGCCAGCAGCTTGTTACAGGGGGGTTATCAGCCCCAGCATTTT